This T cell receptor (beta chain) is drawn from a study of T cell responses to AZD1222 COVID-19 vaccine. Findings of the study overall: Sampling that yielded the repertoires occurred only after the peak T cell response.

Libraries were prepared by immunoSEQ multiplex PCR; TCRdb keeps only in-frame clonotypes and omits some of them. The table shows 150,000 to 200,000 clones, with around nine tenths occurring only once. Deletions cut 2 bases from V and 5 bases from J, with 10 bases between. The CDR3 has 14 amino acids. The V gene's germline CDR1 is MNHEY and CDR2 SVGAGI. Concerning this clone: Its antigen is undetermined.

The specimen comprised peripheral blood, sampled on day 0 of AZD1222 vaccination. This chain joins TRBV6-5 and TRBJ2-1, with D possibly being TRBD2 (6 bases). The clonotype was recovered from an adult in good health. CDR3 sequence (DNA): TGTGCCAGCAGTTACAGGGACTGGCACAATGAGCAGTTCTTC. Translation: CASSYRDWHNEQFF.